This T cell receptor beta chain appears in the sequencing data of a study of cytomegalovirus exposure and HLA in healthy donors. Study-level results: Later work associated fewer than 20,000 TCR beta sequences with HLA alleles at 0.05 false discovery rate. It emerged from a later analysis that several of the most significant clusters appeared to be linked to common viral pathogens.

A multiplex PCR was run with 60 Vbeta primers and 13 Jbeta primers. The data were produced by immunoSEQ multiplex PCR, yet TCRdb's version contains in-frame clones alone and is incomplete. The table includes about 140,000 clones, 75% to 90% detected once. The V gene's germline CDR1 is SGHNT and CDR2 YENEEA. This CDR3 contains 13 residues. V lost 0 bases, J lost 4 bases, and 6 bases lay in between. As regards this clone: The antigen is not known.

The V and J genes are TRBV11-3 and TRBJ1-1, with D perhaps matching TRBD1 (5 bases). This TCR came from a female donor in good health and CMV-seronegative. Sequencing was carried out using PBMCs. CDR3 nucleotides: TGTGCCAGCAGCTTAGAGGGGGGCACTGAAGCTTTCTTT. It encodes CASSLEGGTEAFF.